The rows below give T cell receptor beta chains drawn from one sample of a study of T cells in Graves' hyperthyroidism and ophthalmopathy. TCRdb re-derived calls from the multiplex PCR reads in MiXCR, one entry per CDR3 protein. The table has 500,000 to 600,000 distinct CDR3 sequences, 46% seen once; the top ten hold about 40%. Input material: peripheral blood or thyroid tissue (not recorded which). These receptors were collected from an adult woman with Graves' disease, either hyperthyroidism or ophthalmopathy (not recorded which). CDR3s include the opening cysteine and the closing phenylalanine or tryptophan. The D gene is left open where the match is weak. Expanded clones are given a class, and other clones once, few, many or no size at all.

CASSQTSGSGEQYF TGTGCCAGCAGTCAGACTAGCGGGAGCGGGGAGCAGTACTTC TRBV7-3 NA TRBJ2-7 TRBD2
CAISAVNGYTF TGTGCCATCAGTGCGGTGAATGGCTACACCTTC TRBV10-3 NA TRBJ1-2 NA
CASSTGVGYTF TGTGCCAGCAGTACAGGGGTTGGCTACACCTTC TRBV6-5 NA TRBJ1-2 TRBD1
CASSRRQANTF TGTGCCAGCAGCCGAAGACAGGCTAACACCTTC TRBV11-2 NA TRBJ1-2 NA
CASSLGSGRAWSKTGELFF TGTGCCAGCAGCTTAGGTAGCGGGAGGGCCTGGAGCAAGACCGGGGAGCTGTTTTTT TRBV7-2 many TRBJ2-2 TRBD2
CSVKTENYNSPLHF TGCAGCGTTAAGACAGAAAACTATAATTCACCCCTCCACTTT TRBV29-1 NA TRBJ1-6 NA
CASSLGSGRVSYEQYF TGTGCCAGCAGCTTAGGTAGCGGGAGGGTATCTTACGAGCAGTACTTC TRBV7-2 NA TRBJ2-7 TRBD2
CASSFQGQNTEAFF TGTGCCAGCAGTTTTCAGGGACAGAACACTGAAGCTTTCTTT TRBV12-3/TRBV12-4 many TRBJ1-1 NA
CASSPDRRLETQYF TGCGCCAGCAGCCCCGACAGGCGGCTAGAGACCCAGTACTTC TRBV5-1 many TRBJ2-5 NA
CSVEGAAFF TGCAGCGTTGAAGGGGCGGCTTTCTTT TRBV29-1 NA TRBJ1-1 NA
CASSQGAREGRQETQYF TGTGCCAGCAGCCAAGGAGCGCGGGAGGGTAGGCAAGAGACCCAGTACTTC TRBV3-1 NA TRBJ2-5 TRBD2
CASSFTRGILNTGELFF TGCGCCAGCAGCTTTACCCGGGGAATACTTAACACCGGGGAGCTGTTTTTT TRBV5-1 NA TRBJ2-2 NA
CASSPRGSGDYEQYF TGTGCCAGCAGCCCCCGGGGTAGCGGGGACTACGAGCAGTACTTC TRBV7-9 many TRBJ2-7 TRBD2
CSAATGGADSGNTIYF TGCAGTGCCGCTACAGGGGGCGCAGACTCTGGAAACACCATATATTTT TRBV20-1 NA TRBJ1-3 TRBD1
CSARDLGGASNQPQYF TGCAGTGCTAGAGATCTAGGCGGGGCAAGCAATCAGCCCCAGTACTTC TRBV20-1 NA TRBJ2-5 NA
CASSDWYQGGEAFF TGCGCCAGCAGTGATTGGTATCAGGGCGGTGAAGCTTTCTTT TRBV10-2 few TRBJ1-1 NA
CAISEANQPQHF TGTGCCATCAGTGAAGCAAATCAGCCCCAGCATTTT TRBV6-1 once TRBJ1-5 NA
CASSQASSRQTQYF TGTGCCAGCAGCCAAGCTTCCTCCCGGCAGACCCAGTACTTC TRBV14 many TRBJ2-5 NA
CSAREGYRTNYGYTF TGCAGTGCTAGAGAGGGATACAGGACTAACTATGGCTACACCTTC TRBV20-1 many TRBJ1-2 NA
CASSLDDGINQPQHF TGTGCCAGCAGTTTAGACGACGGCATCAATCAGCCCCAGCATTTT TRBV12-3/TRBV12-4 NA TRBJ1-5 NA
CASSQLRSNTEAFF TGTGCCAGCAGCCAACTGAGATCGAACACTGAAGCTTTCTTT TRBV4-2 NA TRBJ1-1 NA
CASSYTVNTEAFF TGTGCCAGCAGCTATACCGTGAACACTGAAGCTTTCTTT TRBV11-1 few TRBJ1-1 NA
CASSLGRENTEAFF TGTGCCAGCAGTTTAGGGCGGGAGAACACTGAAGCTTTCTTT TRBV12-3/TRBV12-4 many TRBJ1-1 NA
CASSLVLSSPLHF TGTGCCAGCAGCTTAGTCCTGTCTTCACCCCTCCACTTT TRBV7-9 many TRBJ1-6 NA
CATSTGAGETQYF TGTGCCACCAGCACCGGGGCCGGAGAGACCCAGTACTTC TRBV15 NA TRBJ2-5 NA
CATSRGQRWGPTSGNTIYF TGTGCCACCAGCCGAGGACAAAGATGGGGGCCGACTTCTGGAAACACCATATATTTT TRBV15 NA TRBJ1-3 NA
CASSMTGSSEKLFF TGTGCCAGCAGTATGACAGGGTCCAGTGAAAAACTGTTTTTT TRBV7-9 many TRBJ1-4 TRBD1
CSVSSGSYYEQFF TGCAGCGTTTCTAGCGGGAGTTACTATGAGCAGTTCTTC TRBV29-1 NA TRBJ2-1 TRBD2
CSARGHRNYEQYF TGCAGCGCCAGAGGGCACAGGAACTACGAGCAGTACTTC TRBV29-1 NA TRBJ2-7 NA
CASSLSSLNQPQHF TGTGCCAGCAGCTTAAGTAGTCTTAATCAGCCCCAGCATTTT TRBV7-9 few TRBJ1-5 NA
CASSVTAGELFF TGTGCCAGCAGCGTAACCGCCGGGGAGCTGTTTTTT TRBV9 once TRBJ2-2 NA
CASSSQQGLSNQPQHF TGTGCCAGTAGTTCCCAACAGGGGCTAAGCAATCAGCCCCAGCATTTT TRBV19 many TRBJ1-5 TRBD1
CASSSGQRLTGELFF TGCGCCAGCAGCTCGGGACAGAGGCTGACCGGGGAGCTGTTTTTT TRBV5-1 NA TRBJ2-2 TRBD1
CASSVTSVFLHEQYF TGTGCCAGCAGCGTAACTAGCGTATTCCTTCACGAGCAGTACTTC TRBV11-1 NA TRBJ2-7 TRBD2
CASSLAAGGRDQPQHF TGTGCCAGCAGCTTAGCAGCAGGGGGTCGGGATCAGCCCCAGCATTTT TRBV7-2 NA TRBJ1-5 TRBD1
CASSRRGMGELFF TGTGCCAGCAGCCGGAGGGGGATGGGGGAGCTGTTTTTT TRBV12-3/TRBV12-4 NA TRBJ2-2 NA
CASSLDGDHTEAFF TGCGCCAGCAGCCTGGACGGGGACCACACTGAAGCTTTCTTT TRBV5-1 many TRBJ1-1 NA
CASSLRRQGKEKTQYF TGTGCCAGCAGCTTAAGGCGACAGGGTAAAGAGAAGACCCAGTACTTC TRBV7-3 NA TRBJ2-5 TRBD1
CATSRDLAGDSGANVLTF TGTGCCACCAGCAGAGATCTCGCCGGAGACTCTGGGGCCAACGTCCTGACTTTC TRBV15 few TRBJ2-6 NA
CAILAGERKNQPQHF TGTGCCATTCTAGCGGGAGAAAGGAAGAATCAGCCCCAGCATTTT TRBV10-3 NA TRBJ1-5 NA
CASSSGTSGLDTQYF TGCGCCAGCAGCTCAGGGACTAGCGGATTAGATACGCAGTATTTT TRBV5-1 few TRBJ2-3 TRBD2
CASCPGGTGGDQPQHF TGTGCCAGCTGCCCCGGCGGGACAGGGGGGGATCAGCCCCAGCATTTT TRBV2 few TRBJ1-5 TRBD1
CASTGPAQAYEQYF TGTGCCAGCACCGGGCCGGCCCAAGCCTACGAGCAGTACTTC TRBV7-2 many TRBJ2-7 NA
CSARQPVDNSPLHF TGCAGTGCCCGACAGCCCGTCGATAATTCACCCCTCCACTTT TRBV20-1 once TRBJ1-6 NA
CASSLDGKETQYF TGTGCCAGCAGCTTGGACGGGAAAGAGACCCAGTACTTC TRBV7-2 NA TRBJ2-5 NA
CASTLSTSGSYEQYF TGTGCCAGCACCCTTTCGACTAGCGGGAGTTACGAGCAGTACTTC TRBV7-2 many TRBJ2-7 TRBD2
CASSLGQGAHETQYF TGTGCCAGCAGCTTGGGACAGGGGGCGCATGAGACCCAGTACTTC TRBV5-5 NA TRBJ2-5 TRBD1
CASSTDRGHGYTF TGTGCCAGCAGCACGGACAGGGGGCATGGCTACACCTTC TRBV7-9 NA TRBJ1-2 TRBD1
CASSYTGGNQPQHF TGTGCCAGCAGTTATACAGGGGGCAATCAGCCCCAGCATTTT TRBV6-1 few TRBJ1-5 TRBD1
CASSWGGGHGYTF TGTGCCAGCTCTTGGGGAGGGGGTCATGGCTACACCTTC TRBV25-1 few TRBJ1-2 NA
CASSHGHSEAFF TGTGCCAGCAGCCACGGCCATTCTGAAGCCTTCTTT TRBV7-9 NA TRBJ1-1 NA